Presented here are 30 T cell receptor beta chains from one specimen sequenced in a study of blood T cells in healthy people across ages. Through a sample-barcoded 5' primer and a J-beta primer mix, a second PCR was run for roughly 6 to 11 cycles. TCRdb itself ran the 5' RACE reads through MiXCR, one entry per CDR3 protein. The table lists about 780,000 distinct CDR3 sequences, about 45% of them singletons. The sample consisted of blood. The receptor source for this set is a man of 80 years or more in good health.

V usage is TRBV13 and J usage is TRBJ2-1; TRBD2 agrees at 14 bases. CDR1 and CDR2 from the germline V gene are PRHDT and FYEKMQ (reference sequence). Trimming took 5 bases from V and 13 from J; bases not matched to a gene: 13. The CDR3 totals 16 residues. The DNA for the CDR3 is TGTGCCAGCAGCACGGGACTAGCGGGAGTAAGGGAGACCCAGTTCTTC. Protein sequence: CASSTGLAGVRETQFF. Full variable domain (outside the CDR3, taken from reference TRBV13 and TRBJ2-1): AAGVIQSPRHLIKEKRETATLKCYPIPRHDTVYWYQQGPGQDPQFLISFYEKMQSDKGSIPDRFSAQQFSDYHSELNMSSLELGDSALYFCASSTGLAGVRETQFFGPGTRLTVL.

This clonotype appeared many times. The chain carries TRBV5-1 and TRBJ2-1, with D possibly being TRBD2 (8 bases). The CDR3 has 14 amino acids. Germline values: CDR1 SGHRS, CDR2 YFSETQ. V was clipped by 7 bases and J by 7 bases, with 18 bases between them. The CDR3 coding sequence is TGCGCCAGCGGTGGACTAGCACAGGGGAATGAGCAGTTCTTC. Translated: CASGGLAQGNEQFF.

This clonotype was picked up many times. The chain links TRBV24-1 to TRBJ2-3; D unclear. This CDR3 has 14 residues. In germline, CDR1 is KGHDR, CDR2 SFDVKD. Between the trimmed V and J ends, which lost 10 bases and 4 bases, there was a span of 17 bases. CDR3: CATSTTPTADTQYF. CDR3 DNA: TGTGCCACGAGTACCACCCCGACGGCAGATACGCAGTATTTT.

The V and J genes are TRBV5-1 and TRBJ2-3, with 11 bases aligning to TRBD2. This CDR3 comprises 18 residues. Looked up from germline, CDR1 is SGHRS and CDR2 is YFSETQ. Trimming at V came to 4 bases and at J to 0 bases, leaving 10 bases not matched to a gene. The CDR3, as DNA: TGCGCCAGCAGCCAAATCGGGACTAGCGGTACTAGCACAGATACGCAGTATTTT. Protein product: CASSQIGTSGTSTDTQYF. The full variable domain, its missing parts supplied by reference TRBV5-1 and TRBJ2-3, is KAGVTQTPRYLIKTRGQQVTLSCSPISGHRSVSWYQQTPGQGLQFLFEYFSETQRNKGNFPGRFSGRQFSNSRSEMNVSTLELGDSALYLCASSQIGTSGTSTDTQYFGPGTRLTVL.

The chain employs TRBV4-2 and TRBJ2-3; the D gene is possibly TRBD2 (5 bases). CDR1 is LGHNA, CDR2 YNFKEQ, per germline. CDR3 length equals 19 residues. Trimming cost V 0 bases and J 1 base, with 20 bases left between them. Here the CDR3 DNA reads TGTGCCAGCAGCCAAGATGGTCAGGACTCCACGTTCCGCACAGATACGCAGTATTTT. Translating gives CASSQDGQDSTFRTDTQYF.

This clonotype came up a few times. The rearrangement joins TRBV25-1 to TRBJ2-7; maybe TRBD2 (6 bases). The CDR3 is 12 residues long. Germline CDR1 is MGHDK and CDR2 is SYGVNS. The V and J ends lost 6 bases and 6 bases respectively, with 12 bases between them. This CDR3 reads CASSDGGVEQYF. The CDR3 DNA is TGTGCCAGCAGCGACGGAGGGGTCGAGCAGTACTTC.

This clonotype was found a few times. The rearrangement links TRBV29-1 to TRBJ2-3, with 12 bases identical to TRBD2. This CDR3 is 15 amino acids long. Per the germline V gene, CDR1 is SQVTM and CDR2 is ANQGSEA. The trim removed 5 bases at V and 0 bases at J, leaving 3 bases unmatched. The DNA of the CDR3 is TGCAGCGTTACCGGGACTAGCGGGAGCACAGATACGCAGTATTTT. Translated: CSVTGTSGSTDTQYF.

This chain uses TRBV14 with TRBJ2-2; D unclear. This CDR3 is 12 amino acids long. From germline, CDR1 is SGHDN and CDR2 FVKESK. V was shortened by 0 bases and J by 7 bases, with 3 bases between the two germline ends. CDR3 residues: CASSQDIGELFF. The DNA for the CDR3 is TGTGCCAGCAGCCAAGACATCGGGGAGCTGTTTTTT.

The chain carries TRBV11-3 and TRBJ2-7, with 10 bases that match TRBD2. Germline CDR1 reads SGHNT; CDR2 reads YENEEA. The CDR3 has 17 amino acids. J gave up 7 bases and V 5 bases, and 17 bases lay outside the gene matches. CDR3 in DNA: TGTGCCAGCAGCCCAGGCGTCTCGAGCGGGAGGGGCAATGAGCAGTACTTC. Protein product: CASSPGVSSGRGNEQYF.

In its sample, this clonotype was seen a few times. The chain joins TRBV20-1 to TRBJ2-5; 8 positions match TRBD1. Trimming at V came to 4 bases and at J to 0 bases, leaving 4 bases not matched to a gene. The CDR3 extends over 14 amino acids. Germline V lookup: CDR1 DFQATT, CDR2 SNEGSKA (reference sequence). In DNA form, the CDR3 reads TGCAGTGCTATTCGGACAGGGTACCAAGAGACCCAGTACTTC. Translated: CSAIRTGYQETQYF.

The J gene is TRBJ2-1, the V gene TRBV15, with 10 bases aligning to TRBD2. Germline CDR1 reads LNHNV; CDR2 reads YYDKDF (reference sequence). This CDR3 contains 15 residues. V shed 4 bases and J 7 bases; nucleotides not matched to a gene: 7. CDR3 sequence reads: CATSIRAGGLNEQFF. CDR3 nucleotide sequence: TGTGCCACCAGCATCCGAGCGGGAGGGCTTAATGAGCAGTTCTTC.

The genes are TRBV28 and TRBJ2-3; TRBD2 matches 9 bases. CDR3 length: 14 amino acids. Germline V gene lookup returns CDR1 MDHEN and CDR2 SYDVKM. Trimming cost V 8 bases and J 1 base; bases outside gene matches: 4. The CDR3 loop reads CASGLAGGTDTQYF. CDR3 coding DNA: TGTGCCAGCGGATTAGCGGGAGGCACAGATACGCAGTATTTT.

This clonotype was recorded at least ten times. The chain joins TRBV25-1 to TRBJ2-7, with TRBD2 identical over 11 bases. Trimming took 7 bases from V and 6 from J; bases not matched to a gene: 20. The CDR3 sequence is 18 residues long. In germline, CDR1 is MGHDK, CDR2 SYGVNS. CDR3 bases: TGTGCCAGCACTCAAGACAGGGGTCTAGCGGGAGGAACCGGCGAGCAGTACTTC. Its translation is CASTQDRGLAGGTGEQYF.

As concerns this clonotype: A much larger clone differs by one base, so this may be a read error. J is TRBJ2-7 and V is TRBV20-1; the D gene is possibly TRBD2 (5 bases). The CDR3 sequence is 13 residues long. Germline V CDR1 and CDR2: DFQATT, SNEGSKA (reference sequence). CDR3 DNA sequence: TGCAGTACTAGAGGCAGCAGCTCCTACGAGCAGTACTTC. Amino acid sequence: CSTRGSSSYEQYF.

With respect to this clonotype: It may be a read error: a sequence one base away is much more abundant. J is TRBJ2-1 and V is TRBV7-2; D tentatively fits TRBD1 or TRBD2 (6 bases each). Trimming removed 4 bases from V and 10 bases from J, with 20 bases in between. This CDR3 comprises 15 residues. In germline, CDR1 is SGHTA, CDR2 FQGNSA. The CDR3 loop is CASSSAAGARGEQFF. Here the CDR3 DNA reads TGTGCCAGCAGCTCTGCCGCAGGGGCACGGGGGGAGCAGTTCTTC. Drawing the rest from reference TRBV7-2 and TRBJ2-1, the complete variable domain is GAGVSQSPSNKVTEKGKDVELRCDPISGHTALYWYRQSLGQGLEFLIYFQGNSAPDKSGLPSDRFSAERTGGSVSTLTIQRTQQEDSAVYLCASSSAAGARGEQFFGPGTRLTVL.

Worth noting for this clonotype: The germline gene is not matched at one end of the junction; a read error may be the cause. This sequence joins TRBV27 and TRBJ2-4, with 7 bases that match TRBD1. The tail of the sequence fits TRBJ2-7 better, so the J call may be wrong. The CDR3 is 16 amino acids. Germline V lookup: CDR1 MNHEY, CDR2 SMNVEV (reference sequence). This CDR3 reads CASSSLGGQSSHEQYF. The DNA of the CDR3 is TGTGCCAGCAGTTCCCTAGGGGGACAGAGCTCCCACGAGCAGTACTTC.

The chain combines TRBV7-2 with TRBJ2-3; D remains unclear. CDR1 and CDR2 from the germline V gene are SGHTA and FQGNSA. V lost 1 base to trimming and J lost 4 bases, with 6 bases between them. The CDR3 loop spans 13 amino acids. The CDR3 DNA reads as TGTGCCAGCAGCTTAGAGATGTCAGATACGCAGTATTTT. Residues: CASSLEMSDTQYF.

The genes are TRBV19 and TRBJ2-1; TRBD2 matches at 12 bases. V trimming: 3 bases; J trimming: 2 bases; junction bases outside the gene matches: 5. Germline-derived CDR1 and CDR2 are LNHDA and SQIVND (reference sequence). The CDR3 runs 17 residues. The CDR3 spells CASSITSGRIPYNEQFF. CDR3 sequence (DNA): TGTGCCAGTAGTATCACTAGCGGGAGGATCCCCTACAATGAGCAGTTCTTC. The full variable domain, in which reference TRBV19 and TRBJ2-1 provide the parts outside the CDR3, is DGGITQSPKYLFRKEGQNVTLSCEQNLNHDAMYWYRQDPGQGLRLIYYSQIVNDFQKGDIAEGYSVSREKKESFPLTVTSAQKNPTAFYLCASSITSGRIPYNEQFFGPGTRLTVL.

The rearrangement joins TRBV28 to TRBJ1-2, with 10 bases matching TRBD1. CDR3 length: 18 amino acids. Trimming cost V 5 bases and J 1 base; bases outside gene matches: 13. CDR1 is MDHEN, CDR2 SYDVKM, per germline. CDR3 region: CASSPLGFGTGVNYGYTF. The CDR3 DNA is TGTGCCAGCAGTCCCTTAGGGTTCGGGACAGGGGTTAACTATGGCTACACCTTC.

In its sample, this clonotype was seen a few times. This chain uses TRBV7-2 with TRBJ2-7, with no clear D. Germline-derived CDR1 and CDR2 are SGHTA and FQGNSA. The CDR3 has 13 residues. The V end was cut by 6 bases, the J end by 9 bases, with 18 bases between. CDR3 protein: CASSSGEVSVQYF. In DNA, the CDR3 is TGTGCCAGCAGTTCTGGCGAGGTTAGTGTGCAGTACTTC.

This sequence joins TRBV10-3 and TRBJ2-1; 8 bases are a match to TRBD2. Germline V gene sequence: CDR1 ENHRY, CDR2 SYGVKD. V was clipped by 6 bases and J by 9 bases; unmatched bases: 10. The CDR3 loop spans 14 amino acids. The CDR3 protein is CAIRGLAIGSEQFF. DNA for the CDR3: TGTGCCATCAGAGGACTAGCCATCGGTTCTGAGCAGTTCTTC.

This clonotype was detected only a few times. The rearrangement links TRBV7-2 to TRBJ2-3, with 8 bases that match TRBD2. Germline V lookup: CDR1 SGHTA, CDR2 FQGNSA. Germline trimming cut 4 bases from V and 3 bases from J; bases unmatched to any gene: 9. The CDR3 extends over 16 amino acids. The CDR3 DNA follows: TGTGCCAGCAGCTCTCGTCAAGCGGGAGTAACAGATACGCAGTATTTT. Translated: CASSSRQAGVTDTQYF.

Points on this clonotype: This may be a read error, as it is one base from a much larger clone. V is TRBV29-1 and J is TRBJ2-7; 9 nucleotides align to TRBD1. The CDR3 extends over 13 amino acids. Trimming removed 8 bases from V and 9 bases from J; junction bases left unmatched: 14. CDR1 SQVTM and CDR2 ANQGSEA come from the germline V gene. CDR3 residues: CSISGTGNPLQYF. CDR3 sequence (DNA): TGCAGCATTTCCGGGACAGGGAACCCGCTGCAGTACTTC.

The chain uses TRBV4-3 and TRBJ2-5; D is ambiguous. Trimming removed 0 bases from V and 6 bases from J, with 11 bases in between. Germline lookup yields CDR1 LGHNA and CDR2 YSLEER. CDR3 size: 14 residues. CDR3 residues: CASSQEPHSKTQYF. The CDR3 DNA follows: TGCGCCAGCAGCCAAGAACCCCATTCGAAGACCCAGTACTTC.

Only a few counts were recorded for this clonotype. V and J are TRBV27 and TRBJ2-4; D possibly matches TRBD1 or TRBD2 (5 bases each). Germline lookup yields CDR1 MNHEY and CDR2 SMNVEV (reference sequence). The CDR3 has 15 residues. Trimming removed 7 bases from V and 5 bases from J, with 18 bases in between. The CDR3 bases are TGTGCCAGCACTGACAGCGGTTTGGGGGAAAACATTCAGTACTTC. The encoded protein is CASTDSGLGENIQYF.

This clonotype has more than one count but fewer than ten. J is TRBJ2-4 and V is TRBV7-2, with D unclear. The DNA end lines up better with TRBJ2-7; the J call may be wrong. This CDR3 contains 16 residues. Looked up from germline, CDR1 is SGHTA and CDR2 is FQGNSA. Here the CDR3 DNA reads TGTGCCAGCAGCTTATACCGTTTAGCTCGAGGTGGCGAGCAGTACTTC. Protein: CASSLYRLARGGEQYF.

The rearrangement joins TRBV6-2 or TRBV6-3 to TRBJ1-1, with TRBD1 matching over 9 bases. Germline CDR1 and CDR2: MNHEY and SVGEGT. CDR3 length: 12 residues. The V segment lost 7 bases and the J segment 10 bases; nucleotides outside the gene matches: 7. CDR3 region: CASTYRGHGAFF. The CDR3 DNA reads TGTGCCAGCACCTACAGGGGGCATGGAGCTTTCTTT.

The rearrangement joins TRBV7-2 to TRBJ1-2; TRBD1 matches 7 bases. Germline CDR1 reads SGHTA; CDR2 reads FQGNSA. The CDR3 covers 15 residues. Trimming cost V 1 base and J 5 bases; bases outside gene matches: 7. For the CDR3, the DNA is TGTGCCAGCAGCTTAGGGATTAAGGGGGCTTATGGCTACACCTTC. It specifies CASSLGIKGAYGYTF.

This clonotype occurred a few times. The CDR3 DNA is TGTGCCAGTAGTATAAAGGAACAAGAGACCCAGTACTTC. Its protein is CASSIKEQETQYF. The rearrangement links TRBV19 to TRBJ2-5, with no clear D. The V gene's germline CDR1 is LNHDA and CDR2 SQIVND (reference sequence). This CDR3 region has 13 residues. V lost 2 bases to trimming and J lost 2 bases, with 6 bases between them. Together with reference TRBV19 and TRBJ2-5, the CDR3 gives the full variable domain: DGGITQSPKYLFRKEGQNVTLSCEQNLNHDAMYWYRQDPGQGLRLIYYSQIVNDFQKGDIAEGYSVSREKKESFPLTVTSAQKNPTAFYLCASSIKEQETQYFGPGTRLLVL.

This clonotype has a count of ten or more. The V call is TRBV29-1, the J call TRBJ1-5; no definite D call. The V end was cut by 4 bases, the J end by 4 bases, with 8 bases between. Germline V gene lookup returns CDR1 SQVTM and CDR2 ANQGSEA. This CDR3 has 12 residues. CDR3 DNA: TGCAGCGTTGGGCCGGGTAATCAGCCCCAGCATTTT. Translated: CSVGPGNQPQHF.